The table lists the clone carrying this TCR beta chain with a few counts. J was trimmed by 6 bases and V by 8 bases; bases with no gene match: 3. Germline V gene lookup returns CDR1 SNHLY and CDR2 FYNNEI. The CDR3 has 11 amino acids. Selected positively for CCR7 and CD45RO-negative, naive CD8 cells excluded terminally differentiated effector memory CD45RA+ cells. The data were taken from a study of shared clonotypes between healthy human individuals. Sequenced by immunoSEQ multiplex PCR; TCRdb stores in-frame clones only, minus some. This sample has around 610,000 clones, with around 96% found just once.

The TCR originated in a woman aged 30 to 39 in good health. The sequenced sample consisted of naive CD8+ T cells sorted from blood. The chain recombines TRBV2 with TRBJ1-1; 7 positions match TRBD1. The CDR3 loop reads CASGTAAEAFF. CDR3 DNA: TGTGCCAGCGGGACAGCCGCTGAAGCTTTCTTT.